The source of this T cell receptor (beta chain) is a study of CD8 T cells in ankylosing spondylitis. This clonotype was seen a few times. TCRdb reprocessed the 5' RACE reads with MiXCR, giving one entry per CDR3 protein. The repertoire holds about 350,000 distinct CDR3 sequences, with approximately 20% as singletons. V shed 3 bases and J 3 bases; nucleotides not matched to a gene: 7. This CDR3 contains 15 residues. Germline-derived CDR1 and CDR2 are DFQATT and SNEGSKA (reference sequence). The clonotype originates from a male donor with ankylosing spondylitis or in good health (not recorded which). The gene calls are TRBV20-1 and TRBJ1-5; the match to TRBD1 covers 8 bases. The material sequenced was blood, either unsorted or a sorted T cell fraction (not recorded which). The CDR3: CSASKKGQVNQPQHF. The CDR3 nucleotides are TGCAGTGCTAGTAAAAAGGGACAGGTCAATCAGCCCCAGCATTTT.